This T cell receptor (beta chain) stems from a study of tissue T cells after allogeneic stem cell transplantation. Clones were sequenced by immunoSEQ multiplex PCR, and TCRdb holds only the in-frame ones, with some missing. The sample records 25,000 to 30,000 clones, 75% to 95% being singletons. Trimming at V came to 6 bases and at J to 4 bases, leaving 14 bases not matched to a gene. The CDR3 spans 17 residues. Per germline, CDR1 SGHNT and CDR2 YYREEE (reference sequence). For this clone: Its antigen is as yet unknown.

Study-wide results and limits: Few T cell clones were shared across patients, but motif clusters showed tissue-specific shared signatures. The patient cohort was small and clinically heterogeneous, with limited sampling depth.

This sequence joins TRBV5-4 and TRBJ2-3; 10 bases align to TRBD2. This clonotype was obtained from a male donor older than 55 who later had graft-versus-host disease after an allogeneic stem cell transplant. The sequencing used blood, collected before transplantation. CDR3 region: CASIPDGERGGSDTQYF. DNA of the CDR3: TGTGCCAGCATCCCGGACGGGGAGCGGGGGGGCTCAGATACGCAGTATTTT.